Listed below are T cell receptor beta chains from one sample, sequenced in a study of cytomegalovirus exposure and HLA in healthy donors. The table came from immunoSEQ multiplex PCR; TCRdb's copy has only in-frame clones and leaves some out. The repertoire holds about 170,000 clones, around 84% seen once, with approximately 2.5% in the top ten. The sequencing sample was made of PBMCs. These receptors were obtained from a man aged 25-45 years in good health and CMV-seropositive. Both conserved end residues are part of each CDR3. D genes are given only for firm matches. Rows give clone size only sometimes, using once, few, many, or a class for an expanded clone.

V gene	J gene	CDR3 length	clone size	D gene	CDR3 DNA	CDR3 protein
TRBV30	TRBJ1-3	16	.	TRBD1	TGTGCCTGGAGTGCGATGGGCAGGGGGGTTGGAAACACCATATATTTT	CAWSAMGRGVGNTIYF
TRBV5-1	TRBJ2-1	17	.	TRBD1	TGCGCCAGCAGCTTGGTAGTAACAGGGGTGAGATACAATGAGCAGTTCTTC	CASSLVVTGVRYNEQFF
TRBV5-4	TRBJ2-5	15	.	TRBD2	TGTGCCAGCAGCACCACTAGCGGAGGGGGGGAGACCCAGTACTTC	CASSTTSGGGETQYF
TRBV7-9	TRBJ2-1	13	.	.	TGTGCCAGCAGCTTGAGTACTTTTAATGAGCAGTTCTTC	CASSLSTFNEQFF
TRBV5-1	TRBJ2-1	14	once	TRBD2	TGCGCCAGCAGCCCCCCCCGCGGGAGGAATGAGCAGTTCTTC	CASSPPRGRNEQFF
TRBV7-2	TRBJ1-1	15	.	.	TGTGCCAGCAGCTACCAAGGACAGTCAAACACTGAAGCTTTCTTT	CASSYQGQSNTEAFF
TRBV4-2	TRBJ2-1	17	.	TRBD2	TGTGCCAGCAGCCAAGAGAAGGGACTAGCGGGAGGGAATGAGCAGTTCTTC	CASSQEKGLAGGNEQFF
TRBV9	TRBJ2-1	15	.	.	TGTGCCAGCAGCGCTGACCTGAGGCCCTACAATGAGCAGTTCTTC	CASSADLRPYNEQFF
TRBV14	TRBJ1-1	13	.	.	TGTGCCAGCAGCCCTTCAGGGAACACTGAAGCTTTCTTT	CASSPSGNTEAFF
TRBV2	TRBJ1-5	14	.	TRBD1	TGTGCCAGCAGATCCGGGACAGGGAATCAGCCCCAGCATTTT	CASRSGTGNQPQHF
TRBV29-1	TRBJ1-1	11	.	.	TGCAGCGTTGAAAACGGGATAGAAGCTTTCTTT	CSVENGIEAFF
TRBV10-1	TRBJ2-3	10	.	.	TGCGCCCCCACGGCAGATACGCAGTATTTT	CAPTADTQYF
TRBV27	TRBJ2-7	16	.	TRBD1	TGTGCCAGCAGCCCATCGAAGGGGGCGTTTGAATACGAGCAGTACTTC	CASSPSKGAFEYEQYF
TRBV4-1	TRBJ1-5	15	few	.	TGCGCCAGCAGCCACCTACTCCATAGCAATCAGCCCCAGCATTTT	CASSHLLHSNQPQHF
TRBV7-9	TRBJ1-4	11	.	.	TGTGCCAGCAGCAAGGGGGAAAAACTGTTTTTT	CASSKGEKLFF
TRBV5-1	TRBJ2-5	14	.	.	TGCGCCAGCAGCTTGGGGCGGCTCCAAGAGACCCAGTACTTC	CASSLGRLQETQYF
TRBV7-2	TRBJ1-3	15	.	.	TGTGCCAGCAGCTTAGTTTCGGCGGTAGGAAACACCATATATTTT	CASSLVSAVGNTIYF
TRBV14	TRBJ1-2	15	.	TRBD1	TGTGCCAGCAGCCAAGAGGACAGGGGCCTGTATGGCTACACCTTC	CASSQEDRGLYGYTF
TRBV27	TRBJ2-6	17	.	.	TGTGCCAGCAGTCCAATCCGCGGCGGTTCGGGGGCCAACGTCCTGACTTTC	CASSPIRGGSGANVLTF
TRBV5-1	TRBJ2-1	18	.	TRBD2	TGCGCCAGCAGCGCGCGGGGACTAGCGGGAGGTGATCCCAATGAGCAGTTCTTC	CASSARGLAGGDPNEQFF
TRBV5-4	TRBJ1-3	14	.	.	TGTGCCAGCAGCTTGACGGGGATTAGGGACACCATATATTTT	CASSLTGIRDTIYF
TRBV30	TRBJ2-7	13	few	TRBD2	TGTGCCTGGAGAGCTTTAGCGGGACGCGAGCAGTACTTC	CAWRALAGREQYF
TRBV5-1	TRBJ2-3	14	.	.	TGCGCCAGCAAGAGGAACCTCGCGACAGATACGCAGTATTTT	CASKRNLATDTQYF
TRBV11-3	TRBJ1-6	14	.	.	TGTGCCAGCAGCTTGACGCAGGTTAATTCACCCCTCCACTTT	CASSLTQVNSPLHF
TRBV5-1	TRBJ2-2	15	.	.	TGCGCCAGCAGCTTGGCTGGGCCGGACACCGGGGAGCTGTTTTTT	CASSLAGPDTGELFF
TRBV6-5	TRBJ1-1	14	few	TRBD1	TGTGCCAGCAGTACCTACGACAGGGGGCGAATTGCTTTCTTT	CASSTYDRGRIAFF
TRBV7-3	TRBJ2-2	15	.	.	TGTGCCAGCAGCTTGGAGCGCGATGGGACCGGGGAGCTGTTTTTT	CASSLERDGTGELFF
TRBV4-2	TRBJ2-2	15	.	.	TGTGCCAGCAGCCAACGGGTAGCGAACACCGGGGAGCTGTTTTTT	CASSQRVANTGELFF
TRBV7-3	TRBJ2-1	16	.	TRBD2	TGTGCCAGCAGCCTACATAGCGGGACCACCTACAATGAGCAGTTCTTC	CASSLHSGTTYNEQFF
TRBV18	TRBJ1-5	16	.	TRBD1	TGTGCCAGCTCACCACAAGGACAGGGATGGAATCAGCCCCAGCATTTT	CASSPQGQGWNQPQHF
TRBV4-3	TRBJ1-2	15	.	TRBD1	TGCGCCAGCAGCCAACCGGGACAGGGGCTTGGAGGCTACACCTTC	CASSQPGQGLGGYTF
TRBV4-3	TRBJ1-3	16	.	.	TGCGCCAGCAGCCAAGATCTCTCCGGGGGTGGAAACACCATATATTTT	CASSQDLSGGGNTIYF
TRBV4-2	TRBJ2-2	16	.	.	TGTGCCAGCAGCCAACTGACAGGAATTAACACCGGGGAGCTGTTTTTT	CASSQLTGINTGELFF
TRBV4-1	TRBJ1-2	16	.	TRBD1	TGCGCCAGCAGCCCCCCACTGAGGGGGCGCGAAGTTGGCTACACCTTC	CASSPPLRGREVGYTF
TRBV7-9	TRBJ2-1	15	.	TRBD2	TGTGCCAGCAGCCCTAGCGGGAGGGCCATAGGTGAGCAGTTCTTC	CASSPSGRAIGEQFF
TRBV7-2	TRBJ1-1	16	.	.	TGTGCCAGCAGCCCCTTTATAGGGAGGTACGCCACTGAAGCTTTCTTT	CASSPFIGRYATEAFF
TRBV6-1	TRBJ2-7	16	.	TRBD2	TGTGCCAGCAGTGAAAGGGGACTAGCGGCCTTCTACGAGCAGTACTTC	CASSERGLAAFYEQYF
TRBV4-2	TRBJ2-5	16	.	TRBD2	TGTGCCAGCAGCCTTATAGCGGGAGGGGGAGACAAGACCCAGTACTTC	CASSLIAGGGDKTQYF
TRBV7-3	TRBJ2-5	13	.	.	TGTGCCAGCAGCTTAACGAACACAGAGACCCAGTACTTC	CASSLTNTETQYF
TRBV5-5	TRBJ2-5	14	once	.	TGTGCCAGCAGCGAGAGGCGTGCACAAGAGACCCAGTACTTC	CASSERRAQETQYF
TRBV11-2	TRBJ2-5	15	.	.	TGTGCCAGCAGCGCTCGGACTGGCCCCATATGGTCCCAGTACTTC	CASSARTGPIWSQYF
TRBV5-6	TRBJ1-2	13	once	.	TGTGCCAGCAGCCCCGTAGGAGGTGGGGGCTACACCTTC	CASSPVGGGGYTF
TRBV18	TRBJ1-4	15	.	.	TGTGCCAGCTCAACCAGACAGGCCCAGGGTGAAAAACTGTTTTTT	CASSTRQAQGEKLFF
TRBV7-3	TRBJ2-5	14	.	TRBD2	TGTGCCAGCAGCTCCGGACTAGCGGGAGAGACCCAGTACTTC	CASSSGLAGETQYF
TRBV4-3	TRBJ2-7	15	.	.	TGCGCCAGCAGCCAAGATTTGAGGGAAGGTCACGAGCAGTACTTC	CASSQDLREGHEQYF
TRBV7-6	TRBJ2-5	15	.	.	TGTGCCAGCAGCCTAAACGCAGGGGTCCAAGAGACCCAGTACTTC	CASSLNAGVQETQYF
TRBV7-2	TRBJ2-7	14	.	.	TGTGCCAGCAGCTTTTTGGACGGGGACTACGAGCAGTACTTC	CASSFLDGDYEQYF
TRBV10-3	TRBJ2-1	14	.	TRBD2	TGTGCCATCAGGGGAGGGACTAACTACAATGAGCAGTTCTTC	CAIRGGTNYNEQFF
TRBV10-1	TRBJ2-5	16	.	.	TGCGCCAGGAAAGGGCGACAGGCGGAATACCAAGAGACCCAGTACTTC	CARKGRQAEYQETQYF
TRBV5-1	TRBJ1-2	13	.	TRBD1	TGCGCCAGCGCTCCGGACAGGTCCTATGGCTACACCTTC	CASAPDRSYGYTF